This T cell receptor (beta chain) was captured in a study of cytomegalovirus exposure and HLA in healthy donors. Study summary: Later analysis reported that the approximately 110 validation repertoires shared the platform of the approximately 670 first-cohort repertoires. Study-wide results and limits: According to reports, the classifier identified cytomegalovirus status with high specificity and sensitivity. The dataset shows that most TCR sequences were rare, while some public TCRs occurred in many donors.

The repertoire was sequenced with immunoSEQ multiplex PCR; TCRdb's copy has only in-frame clones and lacks some. This table has about 130,000 clones, 89% appearing once. Regarding this clone: Its matching antigen is unknown.

Trimming took off 5 bases at V and 5 bases at J, with 9 bases between the two ends. The CDR3 is made up of 12 amino acids. Germline-derived CDR1 and CDR2 are SNHLY and FYNNEI. V gene TRBV2 combines with J gene TRBJ2-5; a possible D gene is TRBD2 (6 bases). This sequence was found in a woman younger than 30 in good health and CMV-seronegative. The sequenced material came from PBMCs. The CDR3, as DNA: TGTGCCAGCAGTCGGGAGAGGGAGACCCAGTACTTC. It specifies CASSRERETQYF. Using reference TRBV2 and TRBJ2-5 for the parts outside the CDR3, the full variable domain is EPEVTQTPSHQVTQMGQEVILRCVPISNHLYFYWYRQILGQKVEFLVSFYNNEISEKSEIFDDQFSVERPDGSNFTLKIRSTKLEDSAMYFCASSRERETQYFGPGTRLLVL.